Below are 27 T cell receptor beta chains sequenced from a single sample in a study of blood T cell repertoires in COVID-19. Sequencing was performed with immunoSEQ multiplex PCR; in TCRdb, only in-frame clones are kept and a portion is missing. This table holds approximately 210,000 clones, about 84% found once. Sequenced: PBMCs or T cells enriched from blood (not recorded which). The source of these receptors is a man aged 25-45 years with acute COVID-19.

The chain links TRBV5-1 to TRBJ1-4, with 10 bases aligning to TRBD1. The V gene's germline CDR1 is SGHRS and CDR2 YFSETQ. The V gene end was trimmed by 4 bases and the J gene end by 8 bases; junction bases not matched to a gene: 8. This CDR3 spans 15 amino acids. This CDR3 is CASSARQGAGEKLFF. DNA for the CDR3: TGCGCCAGCAGCGCCCGACAGGGGGCGGGCGAAAAACTGTTTTTT.

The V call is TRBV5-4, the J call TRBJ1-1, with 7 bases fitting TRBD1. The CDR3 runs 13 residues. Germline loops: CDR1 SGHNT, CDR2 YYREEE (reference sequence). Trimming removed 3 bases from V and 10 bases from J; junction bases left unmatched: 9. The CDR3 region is CASSSWDSGGAFF. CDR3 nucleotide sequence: TGTGCCAGCAGCTCGTGGGACAGTGGAGGAGCTTTCTTT.

CDR3 region: CASSTLAGEEQFF. CDR3 in DNA: TGTGCCAGCAGTACCTTAGCGGGGGAGGAGCAGTTCTTC. The gene calls are TRBV6-2 or TRBV6-3 and TRBJ2-1, with 9 positions matching TRBD2. V trimming: 5 bases; J trimming: 10 bases; junction bases outside the gene matches: 6. The germline V gene encodes CDR1 MNHEY and CDR2 SVGEGT. The CDR3 length is 13 residues.

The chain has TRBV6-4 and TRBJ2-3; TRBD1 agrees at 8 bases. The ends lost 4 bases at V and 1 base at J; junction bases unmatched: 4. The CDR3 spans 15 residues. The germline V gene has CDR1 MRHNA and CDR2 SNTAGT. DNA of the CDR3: TGTGCCAGCAGTGCCGTGACAGGGGGCACAGATACGCAGTATTTT. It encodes CASSAVTGGTDTQYF.

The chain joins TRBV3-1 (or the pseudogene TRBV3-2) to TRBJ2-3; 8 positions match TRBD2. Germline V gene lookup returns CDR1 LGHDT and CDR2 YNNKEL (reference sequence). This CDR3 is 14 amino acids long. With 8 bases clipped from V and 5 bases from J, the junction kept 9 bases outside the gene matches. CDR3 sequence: CASGLGRGGDTQYF. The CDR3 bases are TGTGCCAGCGGACTAGGACGGGGGGGAGATACGCAGTATTTT.

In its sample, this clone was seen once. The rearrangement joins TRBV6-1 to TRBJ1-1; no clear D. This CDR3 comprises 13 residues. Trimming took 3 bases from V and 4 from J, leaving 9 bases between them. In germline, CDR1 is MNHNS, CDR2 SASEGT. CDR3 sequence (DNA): TGTGCCAGCAGTGAGTTCAGGTTCACTGAAGCTTTCTTT. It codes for CASSEFRFTEAFF.

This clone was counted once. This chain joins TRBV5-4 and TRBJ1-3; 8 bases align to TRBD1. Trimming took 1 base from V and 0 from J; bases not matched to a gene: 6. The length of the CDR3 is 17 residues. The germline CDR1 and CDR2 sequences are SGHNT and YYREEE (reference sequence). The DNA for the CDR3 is TGTGCCAGCAGCTTGAGTCAGGGGGCCCGCTCTGGAAACACCATATATTTT. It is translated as CASSLSQGARSGNTIYF.

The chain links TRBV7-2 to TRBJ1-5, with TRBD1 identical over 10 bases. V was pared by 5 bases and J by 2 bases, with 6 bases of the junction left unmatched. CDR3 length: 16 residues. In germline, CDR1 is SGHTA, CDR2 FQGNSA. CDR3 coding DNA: TGTGCCAGCAGCCTACGGACAGGGGGTGGCAATCAGCCCCAGCATTTT. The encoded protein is CASSLRTGGGNQPQHF. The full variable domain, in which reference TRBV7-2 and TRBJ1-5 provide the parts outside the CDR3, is GAGVSQSPSNKVTEKGKDVELRCDPISGHTALYWYRQSLGQGLEFLIYFQGNSAPDKSGLPSDRFSAERTGGSVSTLTIQRTQQEDSAVYLCASSLRTGGGNQPQHFGDGTRLSIL.

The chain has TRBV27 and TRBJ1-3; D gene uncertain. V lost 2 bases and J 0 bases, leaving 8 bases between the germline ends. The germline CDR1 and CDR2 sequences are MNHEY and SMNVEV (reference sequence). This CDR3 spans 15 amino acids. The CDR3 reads CASSLRRSSGNTIYF. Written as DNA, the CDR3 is TGTGCCAGCAGTTTAAGGAGAAGCTCTGGAAACACCATATATTTT.

CDR3 loop: CASSGARSPLHF. In DNA, the CDR3 is TGTGCCAGCAGCGGAGCACGGTCACCCCTCCACTTT. The chain carries TRBV9 and TRBJ1-6, with D unclear. The CDR3 runs 12 residues. CDR1 and CDR2 from the germline V gene are SGDLS and YYNGEE. Trimming left V 3 bases short and J 10 bases short, with 8 bases between.

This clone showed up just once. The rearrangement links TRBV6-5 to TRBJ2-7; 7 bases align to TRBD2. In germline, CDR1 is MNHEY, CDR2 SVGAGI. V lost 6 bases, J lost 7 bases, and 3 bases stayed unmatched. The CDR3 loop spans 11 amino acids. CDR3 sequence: CASSGGGEQYF. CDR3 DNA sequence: TGTGCCAGCAGCGGCGGGGGAGAGCAGTACTTC.

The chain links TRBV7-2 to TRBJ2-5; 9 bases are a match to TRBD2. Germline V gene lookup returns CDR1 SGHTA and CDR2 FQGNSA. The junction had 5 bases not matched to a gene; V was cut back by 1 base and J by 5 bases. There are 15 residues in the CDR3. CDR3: CASSLGGGAGETQYF. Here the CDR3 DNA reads TGTGCCAGCAGCTTAGGCGGGGGGGCTGGGGAGACCCAGTACTTC.

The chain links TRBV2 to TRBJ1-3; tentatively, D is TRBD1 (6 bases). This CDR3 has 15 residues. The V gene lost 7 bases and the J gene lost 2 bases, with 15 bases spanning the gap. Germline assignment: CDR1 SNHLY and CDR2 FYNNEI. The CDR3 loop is CASTEVKGAGNTIYF. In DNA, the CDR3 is TGTGCCAGCACCGAGGTCAAGGGGGCTGGAAACACCATATATTTT.

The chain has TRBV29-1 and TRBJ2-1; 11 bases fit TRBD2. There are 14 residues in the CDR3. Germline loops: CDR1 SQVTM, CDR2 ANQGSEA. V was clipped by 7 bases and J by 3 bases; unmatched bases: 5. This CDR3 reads CSGWGTSGYNEQFF. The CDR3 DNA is TGCAGCGGATGGGGGACTAGCGGCTACAATGAGCAGTTCTTC.

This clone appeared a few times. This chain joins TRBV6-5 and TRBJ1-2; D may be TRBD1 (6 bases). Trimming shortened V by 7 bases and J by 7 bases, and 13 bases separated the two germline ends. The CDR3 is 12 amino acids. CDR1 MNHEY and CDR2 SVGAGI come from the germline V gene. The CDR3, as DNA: TGTGCCAGCAACCCAGGGGAGGGTGGCTACACCTTC. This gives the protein CASNPGEGGYTF.

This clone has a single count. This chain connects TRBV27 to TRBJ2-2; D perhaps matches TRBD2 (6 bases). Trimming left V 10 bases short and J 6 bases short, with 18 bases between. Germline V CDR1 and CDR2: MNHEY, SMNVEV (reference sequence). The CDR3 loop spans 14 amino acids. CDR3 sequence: CATAGRGLAGELFF. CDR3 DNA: TGTGCCACCGCCGGTCGGGGGTTGGCCGGGGAGCTGTTTTTT.

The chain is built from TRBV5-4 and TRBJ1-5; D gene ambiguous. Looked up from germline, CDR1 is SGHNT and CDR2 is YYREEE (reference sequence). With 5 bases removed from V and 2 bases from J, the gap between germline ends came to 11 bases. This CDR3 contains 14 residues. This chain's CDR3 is CASSSDGGNQPQHF. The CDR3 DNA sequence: TGTGCCAGCAGTTCAGACGGGGGCAATCAGCCCCAGCATTTT.

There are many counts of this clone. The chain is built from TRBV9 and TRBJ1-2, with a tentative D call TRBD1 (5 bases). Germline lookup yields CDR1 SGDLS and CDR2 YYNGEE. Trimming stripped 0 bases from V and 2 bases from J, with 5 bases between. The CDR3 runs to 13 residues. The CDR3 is CASSVGTNYGYTF. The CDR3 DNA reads TGTGCCAGCAGCGTAGGGACAAACTATGGCTACACCTTC.

The CDR3 DNA follows: TGTGCCAGCAGCTTAGTGCACACCTCCTACAATGAGCAGTTCTTC. Translated: CASSLVHTSYNEQFF. The chain is built from TRBV7-2 and TRBJ2-1; D remains unclear. Trimming cost V 1 base and J 0 bases, with 7 bases left between them. Looked up from germline, CDR1 is SGHTA and CDR2 is FQGNSA. The CDR3 length is 15 residues.

The CDR3 DNA is TGCGCCAGCAGCTTGGACGCAGGGTACACTGAAGCTTTCTTT. Protein sequence: CASSLDAGYTEAFF. The chain combines TRBV5-1 with TRBJ1-1; tentative D call: TRBD1 (5 bases). Germline values: CDR1 SGHRS, CDR2 YFSETQ. CDR3 size: 14 residues. The V gene lost 0 bases and the J gene lost 3 bases, with 9 bases spanning the gap.

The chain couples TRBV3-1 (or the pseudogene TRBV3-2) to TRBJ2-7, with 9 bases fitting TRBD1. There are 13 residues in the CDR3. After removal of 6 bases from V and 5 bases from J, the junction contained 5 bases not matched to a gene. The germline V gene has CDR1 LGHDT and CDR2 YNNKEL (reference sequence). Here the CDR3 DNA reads TGTGCCAGCAGTCGGGACAGGGTGAACGAGCAGTACTTC. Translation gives CASSRDRVNEQYF.

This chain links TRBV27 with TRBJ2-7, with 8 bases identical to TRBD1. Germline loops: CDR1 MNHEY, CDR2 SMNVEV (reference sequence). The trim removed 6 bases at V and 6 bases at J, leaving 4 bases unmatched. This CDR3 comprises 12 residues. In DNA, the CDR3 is TGTGCCAGCAGCCGGACAGGGCTCGAGCAGTACTTC. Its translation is CASSRTGLEQYF.

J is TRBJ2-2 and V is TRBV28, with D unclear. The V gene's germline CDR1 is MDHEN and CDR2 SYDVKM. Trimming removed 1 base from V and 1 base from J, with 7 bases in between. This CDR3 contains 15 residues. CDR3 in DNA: TGTGCCAGCAGTTTATTGTCGGTGAACACCGGGGAGCTGTTTTTT. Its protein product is CASSLLSVNTGELFF.

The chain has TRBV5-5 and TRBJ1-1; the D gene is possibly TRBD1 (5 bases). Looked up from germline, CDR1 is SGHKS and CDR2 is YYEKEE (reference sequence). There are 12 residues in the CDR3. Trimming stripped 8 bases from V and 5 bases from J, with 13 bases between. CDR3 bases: TGTGCCAGTAGTCAAGGGGCGACTGAAGCTTTCTTT. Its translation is CASSQGATEAFF.

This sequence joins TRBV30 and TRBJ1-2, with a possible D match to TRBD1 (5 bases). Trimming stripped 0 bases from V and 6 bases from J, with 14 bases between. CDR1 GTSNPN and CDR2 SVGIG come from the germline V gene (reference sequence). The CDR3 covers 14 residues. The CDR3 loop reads CAWSVWRGRDGYTF. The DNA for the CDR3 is TGTGCCTGGAGTGTATGGAGGGGAAGAGATGGCTACACCTTC.

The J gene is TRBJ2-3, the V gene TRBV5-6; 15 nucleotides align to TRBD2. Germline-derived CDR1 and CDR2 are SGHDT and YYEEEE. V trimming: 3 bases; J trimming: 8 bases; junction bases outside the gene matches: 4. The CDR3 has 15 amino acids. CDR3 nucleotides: TGTGCCAGCAGCTCCGGGACTAGCGGGGGGCGTACGCAGTATTTT. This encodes CASSSGTSGGRTQYF.

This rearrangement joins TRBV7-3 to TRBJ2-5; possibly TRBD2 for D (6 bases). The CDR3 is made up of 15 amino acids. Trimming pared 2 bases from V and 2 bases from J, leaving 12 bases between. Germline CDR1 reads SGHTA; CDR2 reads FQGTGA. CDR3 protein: CASSLAGTVQETQYF. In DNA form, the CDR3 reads TGTGCCAGCAGCTTAGCGGGAACAGTACAAGAGACCCAGTACTTC.